This is a list of T cell receptor beta chains from one sample in a study of monozygotic twins with inflammatory bowel disease. TCRdb reprocessed the 5' RACE reads and stores each CDR3 protein as one record, lacking DNA. The table lists fewer than 550,000 distinct CDR3 sequences. The sample comprised blood. The receptors shown here come from a human donor with ulcerative colitis or Crohn's disease, or a healthy co-twin of an affected twin (not recorded which). The CDR3 runs from the conserved cysteine through the conserved F or W.

J | V | CDR3
TRBJ2-3 | TRBV4-3 | CASSQQLAGGTDTQYF
TRBJ2-5 | TRBV7-7 | CASSLGQGDQETQYF
TRBJ2-4 | TRBV20-1 | CSARPGTGVAKNIQYF
TRBJ2-7 | TRBV5-1 | CASNPGLFYEQYF
TRBJ2-1 | TRBV9 | CASSVVSGSEQFF
TRBJ1-4 | TRBV19 | CASGTGVNEKLFF
TRBJ1-2 | TRBV7-8 | CASSFDVDRERYTF
TRBJ2-2 | TRBV5-1 | CASRVLTGELFF
TRBJ2-7 | TRBV6-5 | CASSHKYEQYF
TRBJ1-4 | TRBV29-1 | CSVDRGDEKLFF
TRBJ1-1 | TRBV20-1 | CSARVPPYTEAFF
TRBJ1-1 | TRBV18 | CAVREDRNTEAFF
TRBJ1-2 | TRBV7-9 | CASSSTGTGNYYGYTF
TRBJ1-2 | TRBV5-1 | CASESGGGYDGYTF
TRBJ2-2 | TRBV7-2 | CASGTGVDRELFF
TRBJ1-2 | TRBV3-1 | CASSPQPGANYGYTF
TRBJ2-5 | TRBV6-5 | CASKLTRGQETQYF
TRBJ2-5 | TRBV19 | CASRRGQEETQYF
TRBJ2-7 | TRBV20-1 | CSAGTEYEQYF
TRBJ1-1 | TRBV5-5 | CASSPVVGASRGAFF
TRBJ1-6 | TRBV20-1 | CSAPRPSPSSPLHF
TRBJ2-1 | TRBV29-1 | CSVEAGYSGSYNEQFF
TRBJ2-1 | TRBV18 | CASSRSEAGTAVNEQFF
TRBJ1-2 | TRBV29-1 | CSVGTGGLYGYTF
TRBJ1-1 | TRBV6-2/TRBV6-3 | CASRVRPEGTEAFF
TRBJ2-1 | TRBV24-1 | CATSDTGTLNEQFF
TRBJ1-2 | TRBV15 | CATSRDLAGNYGYTF
TRBJ1-4 | TRBV20-1 | CSAQIKGLWREKLFF
TRBJ2-3 | TRBV5-8 | CASSLSGGQEGATQYF
TRBJ2-5 | TRBV18 | CASSPGNKETQYF
TRBJ1-2 | TRBV6-1 | CASSLPLGQGGGYTF